This is a list of T cell receptor beta chains from one sample in a study of blood T cell repertoires in COVID-19. Sequencing used immunoSEQ multiplex PCR; TCRdb keeps in-frame clones, though not all of them. Here the sample spans 25,000 to 35,000 clones, about 84% being singletons. Sequencing was performed on peripheral blood. Receptor source: a woman in her fifties or sixties with acute or convalescent COVID-19. CDR3s include the opening cysteine and the closing phenylalanine or tryptophan. The D gene is left open where the match is weak. Some rows have no size entry. The others give once, few or many, or a class for an expanded clone.

V	J	size	D	DNA	CDR3
TRBV6-5	TRBJ1-2	-	TRBD1	TGTGCCAGCAGTCCTCCGGGGGGACAGGGCTATGGCTACACCTTC	CASSPPGGQGYGYTF
TRBV5-1	TRBJ1-5	-	-	TGCGCCAGCAGCTTGACAGATTTTAGCAATCAGCCCCAGCATTTT	CASSLTDFSNQPQHF
TRBV2	TRBJ2-3	-	TRBD2	TGTGCCAGCAGTGGAACTAGCGGGGGTTTTTCAGATACGCAGTATTTT	CASSGTSGGFSDTQYF
TRBV7-9	TRBJ2-1	-	TRBD2	TGTGCCAGCAGCCGGCTAGCGGGGACCTTATACAATGAGCAGTTCTTC	CASSRLAGTLYNEQFF
TRBV18	TRBJ1-2	-	TRBD1	TGTGCCAGCTCACAGGGGGCTTTCGACTATGGCTACACCTTC	CASSQGAFDYGYTF
TRBV4-2	TRBJ2-6	-	TRBD1	TGTGCCAGCAGCCGACAGGGAAGTCGCTACTCTGGGGCCAACGTCCTGACTTTC	CASSRQGSRYSGANVLTF
TRBV28	TRBJ1-6	-	-	TGTGCCAGCAGCTTACTTGACAGGAACTATAATTCACCCCTCCACTTT	CASSLLDRNYNSPLHF
TRBV2	TRBJ1-2	-	-	TGTGCCAGCAGTGATTACAGGGTAGATGGCTACACCTTC	CASSDYRVDGYTF
TRBV7-9	TRBJ2-7	few	-	TGTGCCAGCAGCTTAGCGCTTTCATGGGCAGGGAACGAGCAGTACTTC	CASSLALSWAGNEQYF
TRBV5-1	TRBJ2-5	-	TRBD2	TGCGCCAGCAGCTTGGGAGAGTCGGAGTGGCTAGCGGGGGTTCAAGAGACCCAGTACTTC	CASSLGESEWLAGVQETQYF
TRBV7-9	TRBJ2-3	-	TRBD2	TGTGCCAGCAGCTTAACTAGCGGGGGGCTTAACACAGATACGCAGTATTTT	CASSLTSGGLNTDTQYF
TRBV28	TRBJ1-6	once	-	TGTGCCAGCAGGGGGCAGGCCTATAATTCACCCCTCCACTTT	CASRGQAYNSPLHF
TRBV20-1	TRBJ2-5	-	-	TGCAGTGCTATTGAGGGACTGGGGGTTAAGACCCAGTACTTC	CSAIEGLGVKTQYF
TRBV27	TRBJ2-7	few	TRBD2	TGTGCCAGCAGTCCGCTGACTAGCGGACCCTACGAGCAGTACTTC	CASSPLTSGPYEQYF
TRBV6-6	TRBJ2-5	-	-	TGTGCCAGCAGTTACTCGGCCAGGGTCCAAGAGACCCAGTACTTC	CASSYSARVQETQYF
TRBV7-2	TRBJ2-3	-	-	TGTGCCAGCAGCTTCTTAGCGGCTAGCACAGATACGCAGTATTTT	CASSFLAASTDTQYF
TRBV9	TRBJ2-3	-	-	TGTGCCAGCAGCGTAGGTTGGGGCCCAGATACGCAGTATTTT	CASSVGWGPDTQYF
TRBV18	TRBJ2-7	-	-	TGTGCCAGCTCACGGACTACAGGTAGCTTTTACGAGCAGTACTTC	CASSRTTGSFYEQYF
TRBV14	TRBJ2-3	-	TRBD2	TGTGCCAGCAGCCTAAGGAGCGGGGGCTCAACGCAGTATTTT	CASSLRSGGSTQYF
TRBV4-1	TRBJ1-5	few	-	TGCGCCAGCAGCCAACGCGTTTCGGGGGATCAGCCCCAGCATTTT	CASSQRVSGDQPQHF
TRBV19	TRBJ2-3	-	-	TGTGCCAGTAGTATTGGGTCGACTACTCGGGGGACAGATACGCAGTATTTT	CASSIGSTTRGTDTQYF
TRBV7-2	TRBJ1-1	-	-	TGTGCCAGCAGCAACCTCCGGGGTGGGGACACTGAAGCTTTCTTT	CASSNLRGGDTEAFF
TRBV2	TRBJ1-5	-	-	TGTGCCAGCAGTGAAGGGCCGAACAGTCAGCCCCAGCATTTT	CASSEGPNSQPQHF
TRBV7-8	TRBJ2-7	-	-	TGTGCCAGCAGCTCGCAGGGTTGGGCCGAGCAGTACTTC	CASSSQGWAEQYF
TRBV6-5	TRBJ2-7	-	TRBD1	TGTGCCAGCAGGTCCCGGGACAGGTACGAGCAGTACTTC	CASRSRDRYEQYF
TRBV2	TRBJ2-5	-	TRBD1	TGTGCCAGCACTTGGGACAGGGGGCATGGAGAGACCCAGTACTTC	CASTWDRGHGETQYF
TRBV29-1	TRBJ1-2	few	TRBD1	TGCAGCGCATTCGACAGGGGGGGATCCTCTAACTATGGCTACACCTTC	CSAFDRGGSSNYGYTF
TRBV6-5	TRBJ1-3	-	-	TGTGCCAGCAGCCCGGCGGTGGGTTCCGGAAACACCATATATTTT	CASSPAVGSGNTIYF
TRBV3-1/TRBV3-2	TRBJ2-7	-	TRBD2	TGTGCCAGCACCCCCCGCCCGGGGGGGAGCTCCTACGAGCAGTACTTC	CASTPRPGGSSYEQYF
TRBV7-2	TRBJ1-3	-	-	TGTGCCAGCAGCCCCAAAATTCGGAACACCATATATTTT	CASSPKIRNTIYF
TRBV7-2	TRBJ1-5	-	-	TGTGCCAGCAGCCAGGGCAAAAATCAGCCCCAGCATTTT	CASSQGKNQPQHF
TRBV7-3	TRBJ2-6	-	-	TGTGCCAGCAGCTTTCAGCGGAGTAGCTCTGGGGCCAACGTCCTGACTTTC	CASSFQRSSSGANVLTF
TRBV12-3/TRBV12-4	TRBJ2-1	-	TRBD1	TGTGCCAGCAGTTCCCGAGGGGGCAGTGAGCAGTTCTTC	CASSSRGGSEQFF
TRBV11-3	TRBJ1-1	-	TRBD1	TGTGCCAGCAGTTCGGGACAGGGCTCCCTGAACACTGAAGCTTTCTTT	CASSSGQGSLNTEAFF
TRBV7-6	TRBJ2-1	-	-	TGTGCCAGCAGCTTAAGAGGTGGGGCTCGGGTCAATGAGCAGTTCTTC	CASSLRGGARVNEQFF
TRBV24-1	TRBJ2-5	-	-	TGTGCCACCAGTGATTTTAGCGAGACCCAGTACTTC	CATSDFSETQYF
TRBV30	TRBJ2-6	-	-	TGTGCCTGGAAGAGCTCTGGGGCCAACGTCCTGACTTTC	CAWKSSGANVLTF
TRBV2	TRBJ2-3	-	-	TGTGCCAGCCACCCCCACTCGGAGGCAGATACGCAGTATTTT	CASHPHSEADTQYF
TRBV7-2	TRBJ2-7	-	-	TGTGCCAGCAGCTTAGACCACCGGCCTACTAGCTTC	CASSLDHRPTSF
TRBV25-1	TRBJ1-2	-	TRBD1	TGTGCCAGCAGTGAATTTCTGGGACAGGGGCCGGGATATGGCTACACCTTC	CASSEFLGQGPGYGYTF
TRBV25-1	TRBJ1-2	-	-	TGTGCCAGCAGTGAATTGGACAGCTATGGCTACACCTTC	CASSELDSYGYTF
TRBV6-5	TRBJ1-6	once	-	TGTGCCAGCTGCGGATTACGTAATTCACCCCTCCACTTT	CASCGLRNSPLHF
TRBV9	TRBJ2-3	few	-	TGTGCCAGCAGCGTACGGGGAGGCCGCGGGAGCACAGATACGCAGTATTTT	CASSVRGGRGSTDTQYF
TRBV3-1/TRBV3-2	TRBJ2-3	-	TRBD2	TGTGCCAGCAGAGGCAAAAGCGGGGGGGCCTCTACGCAGTATTTT	CASRGKSGGASTQYF
TRBV28	TRBJ2-3	-	TRBD1	TGTGCCAGCAACTTCCGGGACAGGGGGTCAGATACGCAGTATTTT	CASNFRDRGSDTQYF